Below are 13 T cell receptor beta chains sequenced from a single sample in a study of T cells in Graves' hyperthyroidism and ophthalmopathy. Amplification yielded TCR beta CDR3 regions, with RNA transcripts as the source. An initial round of RT-PCR targeting the TCR CDR3 relied on the HTBI primer set. TCRdb ran MiXCR on the multiplex PCR reads and lists one entry per CDR3 protein. The sample includes hundreds of thousands of distinct CDR3 sequences, 14% of them seen just once. The sample comprised blood. These TCRs come from a woman younger than 35 with Graves' hyperthyroidism.

This rearrangement joins TRBV4-1 to TRBJ1-1; 10 nucleotides agree with TRBD1. Germline V lookup: CDR1 MGHRA, CDR2 YSYEKL. The CDR3 loop spans 15 amino acids. The ends lost 1 base at V and 3 bases at J; junction bases unmatched: 2. The chain's CDR3 is CASSQAGQGDTEAFF. The CDR3 coding sequence is TGCGCCAGCAGCCAAGCAGGACAGGGGGACACTGAAGCTTTCTTT.

There are many counts of this clonotype. V gene TRBV30 combines with J gene TRBJ2-3, with D perhaps matching TRBD2 (5 bases). The CDR3 is 14 residues long. The ends were cut back, 1 base at V and 6 bases at J, with 14 bases in the middle. CDR1 is GTSNPN and CDR2 is SVGIG in the germline V gene (reference sequence). CDR3 DNA sequence: TGTGCCTGGAGTGAGGGAGTTGGTGGGGATACGCAGTATTTT. This translates into CAWSEGVGGDTQYF.

A few counts support this clonotype. The CDR3 DNA sequence: TGTGCCAGCAGCCTATATTTTAGCGGGAGACCCGGGGATGAGCAGTTCTTC. As protein: CASSLYFSGRPGDEQFF. The chain couples TRBV7-8 to TRBJ2-1, with 9 nucleotides matching TRBD2. This CDR3 has 17 residues. Germline V gene lookup returns CDR1 SGHVS and CDR2 FQNEAQ. Trimming took 5 bases from V and 8 from J; bases not matched to a gene: 16.

This clonotype was recorded at least ten times. The gene calls are TRBV11-2 and TRBJ2-5; D might be TRBD2 (6 bases). The V gene's germline CDR1 is SGHAT and CDR2 FQNNGV. CDR3 length equals 17 residues. V gave up 6 bases and J gave up 2 bases, with 22 bases separating them. CDR3 in amino acids: CASSPLPHLRDQETQYF. The CDR3 nucleotides are TGTGCCAGCAGTCCCCTACCCCATCTGCGGGATCAAGAGACCCAGTACTTC.

This clonotype has a count of ten or more. This rearrangement joins TRBV7-9 to TRBJ2-7; no reliable D call. This CDR3 has 16 amino acids. Trimming took off 0 bases at V and 3 bases at J, with 15 bases between the two ends. Germline V gene sequence: CDR1 SEHNR, CDR2 FQNEAQ (reference sequence). CDR3: CASSLAGEKNFYEQYF. CDR3 coding DNA: TGTGCCAGCAGCTTAGCCGGAGAAAAGAATTTCTACGAGCAGTACTTC.

This clonotype was counted once. The chain has TRBV5-5 and TRBJ2-7; maybe TRBD2 (6 bases). The CDR3 spans 19 residues. CDR1 is SGHKS and CDR2 is YYEKEE in the germline V gene (reference sequence). With 1 base removed from V and 4 bases from J, the gap between germline ends came to 27 bases. CDR3 DNA sequence: TGTGCCAGCAGCTTGTCGAAGTTCCGGGAGCGGAAGCTTACGTACGAGCAGTACTTC. Translation: CASSLSKFRERKLTYEQYF. The whole variable domain, filled in from reference TRBV5-5 and TRBJ2-7, reads DAGVTQSPTHLIKTRGQQVTLRCSPISGHKSVSWYQQVLGQGPQFIFQYYEKEERGRGNFPDRFSARQFPNYSSELNVNALLLGDSALYLCASSLSKFRERKLTYEQYFGPGTRLTVT.

This clonotype appeared a few times. A clone one base away is much larger, so this may be a read error. The V and J genes are TRBV2 and TRBJ2-7; D is undetermined. The CDR3 has 16 amino acids. V lost 5 bases and J 0 bases, leaving 17 bases between the germline ends. CDR1 is SNHLY and CDR2 is FYNNEI in the germline V gene. The DNA for the CDR3 is TGTGCCAGCAGTCATCCTGGCACGGAGAGCTCCTACGAGCAGTACTTC. Its translation is CASSHPGTESSYEQYF.

This clonotype appeared a few times. The chain combines TRBV30 with TRBJ2-2; possibly TRBD2 for D (5 bases). CDR3 length: 15 amino acids. Per germline, CDR1 GTSNPN and CDR2 SVGIG (reference sequence). V lost 0 bases, J lost 7 bases, and 15 bases lay in between. Written as DNA, the CDR3 is TGTGCCTGGAGTGTACTGGTAGCGAATGACGGGGAGCTGTTTTTT. Its protein product is CAWSVLVANDGELFF. The full variable domain, its missing parts supplied by reference TRBV30 and TRBJ2-2, is SQTIHQWPATLVQPVGSPLSLECTVEGTSNPNLYWYRQAAGRGLQLLFYSVGIGQISSEVPQNLSASRPQDRQFILSSKKLLLSDSGFYLCAWSVLVANDGELFFGEGSRLTVL.

This clonotype was seen repeatedly, ten times or more. The V gene is TRBV4-1, the J gene TRBJ2-3; tentative D call: TRBD1 (5 bases). Germline V gene data show CDR1 as MGHRA and CDR2 as YSYEKL. The CDR3 loop spans 15 amino acids. Deletions cut 1 base from V and 5 bases from J, with 13 bases between. The CDR3 spells CASSQGQGWRDTQYF. CDR3 sequence (DNA): TGCGCCAGCAGCCAAGGGCAGGGTTGGAGAGATACGCAGTATTTT.

This clonotype was observed at least ten times. CDR3 coding DNA: TGTGCCAGCAGTTTACTAGGGATAGCCAAAAACATTCAGTACTTC. As protein: CASSLLGIAKNIQYF. The chain recombines TRBV27 with TRBJ2-4; D ambiguous. CDR3 size: 15 residues. Germline V gene sequence: CDR1 MNHEY, CDR2 SMNVEV (reference sequence). The germline V and J ends were trimmed by 2 bases and 0 bases, with 8 bases remaining between them.

This clonotype was seen a handful of times. The chain employs TRBV19 and TRBJ2-5; the D gene is possibly TRBD2 (6 bases). The CDR3 length is 16 residues. Germline CDR1 reads LNHDA; CDR2 reads SQIVND (reference sequence). The ends were cut back, 2 bases at V and 6 bases at J, with 19 bases in the middle. The CDR3 spells CASSIKTSAGVKTQYF. The CDR3 DNA reads as TGTGCCAGTAGTATAAAGACGTCAGCGGGTGTTAAGACCCAGTACTTC.

This clonotype was observed at least ten times. The V gene is TRBV20-1, the J gene TRBJ1-4; D gene ambiguous. The CDR3 has 15 amino acids. Germline assignment: CDR1 DFQATT and CDR2 SNEGSKA (reference sequence). Trimming stripped 0 bases from V and 10 bases from J, with 18 bases between. CDR3 sequence reads: CSARDQRNARGKLFF. The CDR3 DNA reads as TGCAGTGCTAGAGATCAACGTAACGCCCGGGGAAAACTGTTTTTT.

Only a few counts were recorded for this clonotype. V gene TRBV9 combines with J gene TRBJ2-1; 7 nucleotides agree with TRBD2. V lost 5 bases and J lost 3; bases outside the gene matches: 8. Germline CDR1 SGDLS, CDR2 YYNGEE. This CDR3 region has 15 residues. The CDR3 region is CASSRSTSSYNEQFF. CDR3 coding DNA: TGTGCCAGCAGTCGGTCGACTAGCAGCTACAATGAGCAGTTCTTC.